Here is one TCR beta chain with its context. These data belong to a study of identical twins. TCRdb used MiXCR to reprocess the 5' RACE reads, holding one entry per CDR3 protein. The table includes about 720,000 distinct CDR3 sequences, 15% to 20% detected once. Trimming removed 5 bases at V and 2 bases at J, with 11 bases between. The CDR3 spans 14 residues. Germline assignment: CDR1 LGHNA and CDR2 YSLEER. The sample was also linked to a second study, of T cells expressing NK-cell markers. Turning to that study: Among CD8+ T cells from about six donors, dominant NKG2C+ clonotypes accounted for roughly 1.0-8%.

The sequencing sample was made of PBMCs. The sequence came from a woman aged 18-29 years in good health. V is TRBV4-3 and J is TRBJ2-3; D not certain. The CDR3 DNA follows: TGCGCCAGCAGCTTAGCTACTCACACAGATACGCAGTATTTT. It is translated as CASSLATHTDTQYF.